Listed below are T cell receptor beta chains from one sample, sequenced in a study of control samples from healthy donors and cancer patients. Method: immunoSEQ multiplex PCR; TCRdb's copy keeps in-frame clones and lacks some. The sample shows about 250,000 clones, roughly 87% of them seen only once. Material for sequencing was PBMCs. Receptor source: a woman aged 55-75 years with lung cancer. Each CDR3 is given without its conserved first and last residue. Fields, in order: CDR3 protein, V gene, J gene.

CDR3 protein: ASSQRGLAQNTGELF; V gene: TRBV5-1; J gene: TRBJ2-2
CDR3 protein: ASSVGGISYEQY; V gene: TRBV9; J gene: TRBJ2-7
CDR3 protein: ASSQIGNEQF; V gene: TRBV4-1; J gene: TRBJ2-1
CDR3 protein: ASRRPGLAVTGELF; V gene: TRBV25-1; J gene: TRBJ2-2
CDR3 protein: ASSFGGGTTGELF; V gene: TRBV11-2; J gene: TRBJ2-2
CDR3 protein: ASSLSGQLRTEAF; V gene: TRBV27; J gene: TRBJ1-1
CDR3 protein: ASRGTDVGSNQPQH; V gene: TRBV6-6; J gene: TRBJ1-5
CDR3 protein: ASSLSGTGDYNEQF; V gene: TRBV7-3; J gene: TRBJ2-1
CDR3 protein: ASSSRQGVRETQY; V gene: TRBV27; J gene: TRBJ2-5
CDR3 protein: ASSLVWGRSNQPQH; V gene: TRBV19; J gene: TRBJ1-5
CDR3 protein: AWSEGPLRDEQF; V gene: TRBV30; J gene: TRBJ2-1
CDR3 protein: ASSTPKGGTNEKLF; V gene: TRBV10-2; J gene: TRBJ1-4
CDR3 protein: ASSSQGKGTEAF; V gene: TRBV7-3; J gene: TRBJ1-1
CDR3 protein: ASKARVPTGELF; V gene: TRBV5-1; J gene: TRBJ2-2
CDR3 protein: ASKEGMNTEAF; V gene: TRBV28; J gene: TRBJ1-1
CDR3 protein: ASTATGATEAF; V gene: TRBV6-5; J gene: TRBJ1-1
CDR3 protein: AISEGGTGNQPQH; V gene: TRBV10-3; J gene: TRBJ1-5
CDR3 protein: ASSLGTGAPQETQY; V gene: TRBV9; J gene: TRBJ2-5
CDR3 protein: SAATGEKLF; V gene: TRBV20-1; J gene: TRBJ1-4
CDR3 protein: ASTTREVQPQH; V gene: TRBV6-5; J gene: TRBJ1-5
CDR3 protein: ASSNSWGARQPQH; V gene: TRBV7-2; J gene: TRBJ1-5
CDR3 protein: ASSRGQGFYNEQF; V gene: TRBV19; J gene: TRBJ2-1
CDR3 protein: ASSLMTSGGNTGELF; V gene: TRBV7-6; J gene: TRBJ2-2
CDR3 protein: ASSRDVVYGYT; V gene: TRBV28; J gene: TRBJ1-2
CDR3 protein: ASSLETGSEQY; V gene: TRBV11-3; J gene: TRBJ2-7
CDR3 protein: ASSLDLTFDRGFDEQY; V gene: TRBV7-7; J gene: TRBJ2-7
CDR3 protein: ASSLVPGDRPQH; V gene: TRBV3-1/TRBV3-2; J gene: TRBJ1-5
CDR3 protein: ASNRDSYEQY; V gene: TRBV7-9; J gene: TRBJ2-7
CDR3 protein: ASSPFSPGTGSHEQF; V gene: TRBV18; J gene: TRBJ2-1
CDR3 protein: ASSGYLNTEAF; V gene: TRBV28; J gene: TRBJ1-1
CDR3 protein: ASSDPGTDTQY; V gene: TRBV2; J gene: TRBJ2-3